One sample yielded the 24 T cell receptor beta chains listed below, sequenced in a study of monozygotic twins with inflammatory bowel disease. TCRdb re-called the 5' RACE reads and catalogs CDR3 proteins one per entry, DNA excluded. This listing includes about 210,000 distinct CDR3 sequences. Sequenced: blood. These receptors originate from a human donor with ulcerative colitis or Crohn's disease, or a healthy co-twin of an affected twin (not recorded which).

The rearrangement uses TRBV18 and TRBJ2-1; TCRdb returns TRBD2, unconfirmable since there is no DNA. Germline CDR1 is KGHSH and CDR2 is LQKENI. This CDR3 contains 15 residues. The CDR3 loop is CASSPLAGGTMRQFF.

The chain has TRBV2 and TRBJ1-1. The CDR3 contains 12 residues. Germline lookup yields CDR1 SNHLY and CDR2 FYNNEI. This CDR3 reads CASSDQGTEAFF. The complete variable domain, with remaining parts taken from reference TRBV2 and TRBJ1-1, reads EPEVTQTPSHQVTQMGQEVILRCVPISNHLYFYWYRQILGQKVEFLVSFYNNEISEKSEIFDDQFSVERPDGSNFTLKIRSTKLEDSAMYFCASSDQGTEAFFGQGTRLTVV.

This chain connects TRBV20-1 to TRBJ2-1; TCRdb names TRBD2, which stays unverified in the absence of DNA. Germline CDR1 and CDR2: DFQATT and SNEGSKA (reference sequence). There are 13 residues in the CDR3. The CDR3: CSAPGLTYNEQFF.

The rearrangement joins TRBV5-6 to TRBJ1-1. Germline CDR1 and CDR2: SGHDT and YYEEEE. CDR3 length: 14 amino acids. This CDR3 is CASSLMGYGTEAFF.

V and J are TRBV5-1 and TRBJ1-3. The V gene's germline CDR1 is SGHRS and CDR2 YFSETQ. CDR3 size: 16 residues. CDR3 residues: CASSLAGGDSGNTIYF.

The chain uses TRBV7-9 and TRBJ1-3. Germline V gene lookup returns CDR1 SEHNR and CDR2 FQNEAQ (reference sequence). The CDR3 consists of 13 residues. CDR3 sequence reads: CASSLANGNTIYF.

The chain carries TRBV7-2 and TRBJ2-7; TCRdb returns TRBD2, unconfirmable since there is no DNA. CDR3 size: 15 residues. Germline values: CDR1 SGHTA, CDR2 FQGNSA. Here the CDR3 reads CASSLGAIAGVEQYF.

The V gene is TRBV6-5, the J gene TRBJ1-6; the D call from TCRdb, TRBD1, cannot be confirmed without DNA. This CDR3 has 15 residues. Germline V gene lookup returns CDR1 MNHEY and CDR2 SVGAGI. The chain's CDR3 is CASSYSTGYQSPLHF.

The V and J genes are TRBV12-3 or TRBV12-4 and TRBJ2-1; TCRdb calls TRBD2, which cannot be checked without DNA. The CDR3 totals 16 residues. The CDR3 is CASSSSGLRAYNEQFF.

The rearrangement joins TRBV4-2 to TRBJ2-1; TCRdb indicates TRBD2, and absent DNA this call remains unverified. CDR3 length: 16 residues. CDR1 and CDR2 (germline): LGHNA, YNFKEQ. The CDR3 sequence is CASSQDLGLELVEQFF.

The V call is TRBV29-1, the J call TRBJ1-1. The CDR3 is made up of 12 amino acids. CDR1 is SQVTM and CDR2 is ANQGSEA in the germline V gene. The CDR3: CSAKGGDPEAFF.

This sequence joins TRBV15 and TRBJ2-1; TCRdb's D call of TRBD1 is untestable without DNA. The germline CDR1 and CDR2 sequences are LNHNV and YYDKDF (reference sequence). This CDR3 has 17 amino acids. The CDR3 region is CATSRSRGGPLHNEQFF.

This CDR3 is CASSRRTDPPYEQYF. The gene calls are TRBV7-2 and TRBJ2-7; TCRdb designates TRBD1, a call that cannot be tested without DNA. The CDR3 consists of 15 residues. CDR1 is SGHTA, CDR2 FQGNSA, per germline.

The V gene is TRBV3-1, the J gene TRBJ2-3; lacking DNA, the TRBD1 call made by TCRdb goes unchecked. Germline V gene lookup returns CDR1 LGHDT and CDR2 YNNKEL (reference sequence). CDR3 size: 15 residues. This CDR3 reads CASSLAGRSTDTQYF.

The chain uses TRBV7-2 and TRBJ1-1. This CDR3 has 15 amino acids. CDR1 and CDR2 (germline): SGHTA, FQGNSA. CDR3 sequence: CASRDPTAINTEAFF.

The V and J genes are TRBV7-6 and TRBJ2-1; TCRdb reports TRBD1, a call that lacks DNA to check it against. Germline V gene data show CDR1 as SGHVS and CDR2 as FNYEAQ. This CDR3 is 15 amino acids long. The CDR3 protein is CASSRWTGLGNEQFF.

The rearrangement links TRBV10-3 to TRBJ1-6; no DNA is available, so the TRBD1 call from TCRdb remains unchecked. Germline values: CDR1 ENHRY, CDR2 SYGVKD. This CDR3 contains 15 residues. The CDR3 is CAISPRGPETSPLHF.

The chain employs TRBV5-1 and TRBJ2-3. This CDR3 spans 15 amino acids. CDR1 and CDR2 from the germline V gene are SGHRS and YFSETQ. CDR3 sequence: CASSSDGYFTDTQYF.

The J gene is TRBJ1-1, the V gene TRBV10-3; without DNA, the TCRdb call of TRBD1 cannot be checked. This CDR3 has 14 amino acids. Germline lookup yields CDR1 ENHRY and CDR2 SYGVKD. The CDR3 protein is CAISESERGTEAFF.

The chain joins TRBV7-2 to TRBJ2-1; TCRdb outputs TRBD2, but without DNA this stays unchecked. Germline assignment: CDR1 SGHTA and CDR2 FQGNSA. This CDR3 is built from 12 residues. Here the CDR3 reads CASSPAGPEQFF.

This chain connects TRBV20-1 to TRBJ2-7; with no DNA, the TCRdb D assignment of TRBD1 cannot be verified. The germline gives CDR1 DFQATT, CDR2 SNEGSKA (reference sequence). This CDR3 is built from 12 residues. CDR3 amino acids: CSARRTGNEQYF.

The chain couples TRBV11-2 to TRBJ2-3. CDR1 is SGHAT, CDR2 FQNNGV, per germline. The CDR3 length is 16 residues. The CDR3 is CASSSYTTSSTDTQYF.

The chain has TRBV19 and TRBJ2-1. The germline V gene has CDR1 LNHDA and CDR2 SQIVND (reference sequence). CDR3 length: 17 amino acids. The CDR3 reads CASGRAELRSPYNEQFF.

V gene TRBV9 combines with J gene TRBJ1-2; TCRdb selects TRBD1, and the lack of DNA leaves this call unchecked. The CDR3 length is 14 residues. Germline-derived CDR1 and CDR2 are SGDLS and YYNGEE. The CDR3 loop reads CASSVAGGASGYTF.